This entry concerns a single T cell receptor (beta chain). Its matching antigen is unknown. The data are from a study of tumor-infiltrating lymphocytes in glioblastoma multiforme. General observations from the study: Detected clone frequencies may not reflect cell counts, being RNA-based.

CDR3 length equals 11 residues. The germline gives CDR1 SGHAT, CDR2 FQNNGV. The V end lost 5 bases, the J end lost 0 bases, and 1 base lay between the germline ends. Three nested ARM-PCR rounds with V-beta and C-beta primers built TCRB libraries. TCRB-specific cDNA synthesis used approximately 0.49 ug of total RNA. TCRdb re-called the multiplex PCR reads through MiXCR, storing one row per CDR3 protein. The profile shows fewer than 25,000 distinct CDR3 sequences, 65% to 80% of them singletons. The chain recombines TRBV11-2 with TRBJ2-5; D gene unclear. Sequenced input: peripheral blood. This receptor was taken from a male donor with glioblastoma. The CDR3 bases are TGTGCCAGCAGCAACCAAGAGACCCAGTACTTC. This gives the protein CASSNQETQYF.